The 27 T cell receptor beta chains listed next were all sequenced from one sample in a study of cytotoxic CD8 clonotypes in ibrutinib-treated CLL. The data were produced by immunoSEQ multiplex PCR, yet TCRdb's version contains in-frame clones alone and is incomplete. The repertoire includes around 160,000 clones, approximately 91% of them detected once, and 3% to 3.5% sits in the top ten. Sequences were derived from PBMCs, sampled at disease progression, from a patient treated with ibrutinib. Receptors originate from a human donor with chronic lymphocytic leukemia.

The chain couples TRBV4-1 to TRBJ2-1, with 10 bases matching TRBD2. The CDR3 consists of 15 residues. CDR1 MGHRA and CDR2 YSYEKL come from the germline V gene. J lost 3 bases, V lost 1 base, and 0 bases had no gene match. The chain's CDR3 is CASSQGTSGYNEQFF. In DNA, the CDR3 is TGCGCCAGCAGCCAAGGGACTAGCGGCTACAATGAGCAGTTCTTC.

The chain uses TRBV18 and TRBJ1-1; D ambiguous. This CDR3 region has 12 residues. Germline V lookup: CDR1 KGHSH, CDR2 LQKENI. V dropped 2 bases and J dropped 3 bases, with 4 bases sitting between them. This chain's CDR3 is CASSPGYTEAFF. In DNA, the CDR3 is TGTGCCAGCTCACCAGGCTACACTGAAGCTTTCTTT.

The V call is TRBV19, the J call TRBJ2-5; weak D call: TRBD2 (6 bases). Trimming shortened V by 10 bases and J by 4 bases, and 19 bases separated the two germline ends. The CDR3 is 14 amino acids. Germline lookup yields CDR1 LNHDA and CDR2 SQIVND (reference sequence). The CDR3 DNA sequence: TGTGCCACTTCCCCTGGGGGGAAGGTAGAGACCCAGTACTTC. Residues: CATSPGGKVETQYF. Full variable domain (remainder filled in from reference TRBV19 and TRBJ2-5): DGGITQSPKYLFRKEGQNVTLSCEQNLNHDAMYWYRQDPGQGLRLIYYSQIVNDFQKGDIAEGYSVSREKKESFPLTVTSAQKNPTAFYLCATSPGGKVETQYFGPGTRLLVL.

The chain carries TRBV6-5 and TRBJ1-2; D call uncertain. Trimming took off 6 bases at V and 6 bases at J, with 14 bases between the two ends. Germline CDR1 and CDR2: MNHEY and SVGAGI. The CDR3 has 13 residues. CDR3 sequence reads: CASRERVVNGYTF. The CDR3 bases are TGTGCCAGCAGGGAGCGGGTAGTGAATGGCTACACCTTC.

This chain joins TRBV11-2 and TRBJ2-5; D ambiguous. CDR1 is SGHAT, CDR2 FQNNGV, per germline. The CDR3 totals 12 residues. Trimming took off 0 bases at V and 3 bases at J, with 2 bases between the two ends. The CDR3 sequence: CASSLEKETQYF. The CDR3 DNA follows: TGTGCCAGCAGCTTAGAAAAAGAGACCCAGTACTTC.

The CDR3 is CASSYDGETQYF. As DNA, the CDR3 is TGTGCCAGCAGTTATGATGGGGAGACCCAGTACTTC. The rearrangement uses TRBV27 and TRBJ2-5; unclear D gene. This CDR3 has 12 residues. Trimming pared 4 bases from V and 5 bases from J, leaving 8 bases between. Germline V gives CDR1 MNHEY, CDR2 SMNVEV (reference sequence).

The chain joins TRBV29-1 to TRBJ2-6; maybe TRBD1 (6 bases). The V gene lost 7 bases and the J gene lost 2 bases, with 12 bases spanning the gap. This CDR3 contains 14 residues. Germline values: CDR1 SQVTM, CDR2 ANQGSEA. CDR3 protein: CSASGVTGANVLTF. In DNA, the CDR3 is TGCAGCGCTTCAGGGGTAACTGGGGCCAACGTCCTGACTTTC.

This chain connects TRBV19 to TRBJ1-5, with 7 bases identical to TRBD1. This CDR3 has 15 amino acids. Germline V gene data show CDR1 as LNHDA and CDR2 as SQIVND (reference sequence). Trimming cost V 5 bases and J 1 base; bases outside gene matches: 5. CDR3 amino acids: CASSFGQESNQPQHF. The CDR3 nucleotides read TGTGCCAGTAGTTTCGGACAGGAAAGCAATCAGCCCCAGCATTTT.

V is TRBV6-1 and J is TRBJ2-7, with a weak D call TRBD2 (7 bases). V was pared by 8 bases and J by 0 bases, with 14 bases between. This CDR3 has 14 residues. Germline lookup yields CDR1 MNHNS and CDR2 SASEGT. The CDR3 DNA reads TGTGCCAGCTTAAAGGGGGGGAGCTCCTACGAGCAGTACTTC. This sequence encodes CASLKGGSSYEQYF.

The count of this clone is one. The V call is TRBV5-1, the J call TRBJ2-1; D is uncertain. The CDR3 extends over 15 amino acids. From germline, CDR1 is SGHRS and CDR2 YFSETQ. V was clipped by 5 bases and J by 7 bases, with 19 bases between them. The CDR3 reads CASRIPRTERNEQFF. The CDR3 DNA reads as TGCGCCAGCAGAATCCCCCGGACCGAAAGGAATGAGCAGTTCTTC.

This clone came up a few times. The chain links TRBV4-1 to TRBJ1-5; TRBD1 matches at 7 bases. V was pared by 4 bases and J by 5 bases, with 11 bases of the junction left unmatched. In germline, CDR1 is MGHRA, CDR2 YSYEKL. The CDR3 extends over 16 amino acids. The CDR3 nucleotides are TGCGCCAGCAGCCCCCGATGGGAGGGGGCGGATCAGCCCCAGCATTTT. Its protein product is CASSPRWEGADQPQHF.

The V call is TRBV30, the J call TRBJ2-3; tentative D call: TRBD2 (5 bases). Germline loops: CDR1 GTSNPN, CDR2 SVGIG (reference sequence). The CDR3 loop spans 17 amino acids. The germline V and J ends were trimmed by 2 bases and 4 bases, with 22 bases remaining between them. The CDR3 coding sequence is TGTGCCTGGAGTCTCCAACTCACTAGATCGTCAGCAGATACGCAGTATTTT. Protein: CAWSLQLTRSSADTQYF.

CDR3 region: CASSLAGDNEQFF. Here the CDR3 DNA reads TGTGCCAGCAGTTTAGCGGGAGACAATGAGCAGTTCTTC. J is TRBJ2-1 and V is TRBV27, with TRBD2 identical over 7 bases. J lost 5 bases, V lost 2 bases, and 0 bases had no gene match. Germline CDR1 reads MNHEY; CDR2 reads SMNVEV (reference sequence). The CDR3 is made up of 13 amino acids.

The chain is built from TRBV4-1 and TRBJ2-1; 9 bases are a match to TRBD1. The CDR3 sequence is 17 residues long. V dropped 4 bases and J dropped 6; count of bases not matched to a gene: 13. Germline CDR1 reads MGHRA; CDR2 reads YSYEKL. CDR3 protein: CASSPTGQGPLGNEQFF. In DNA, the CDR3 is TGCGCCAGCAGCCCTACGGGACAGGGACCTCTGGGCAATGAGCAGTTCTTC.

This clone was detected once. The chain couples TRBV19 to TRBJ2-5; D remains unclear. The V and J ends lost 5 bases and 5 bases respectively, with 18 bases between them. The CDR3 is made up of 15 amino acids. In germline, CDR1 is LNHDA, CDR2 SQIVND (reference sequence). CDR3 protein: CASSVYREDTETQYF. The CDR3, as DNA: TGTGCCAGTAGTGTGTATAGGGAAGATACGGAGACCCAGTACTTC.

V gene TRBV6-5 combines with J gene TRBJ2-7, with TRBD1 matching 8 bases. Germline-derived CDR1 and CDR2 are MNHEY and SVGAGI. The CDR3 runs 13 residues. Trimming at V came to 2 bases and at J to 3 bases, leaving 0 bases not matched to a gene. The CDR3 loop is CASSYGTGYEQYF. CDR3 DNA: TGTGCCAGCAGTTACGGGACAGGCTACGAGCAGTACTTC.

The chain recombines TRBV5-4 with TRBJ2-3; D gene uncertain. V shed 7 bases and J shed 1 base, with 10 bases lying between them. This CDR3 has 13 amino acids. The germline V gene encodes CDR1 SGHNT and CDR2 YYREEE (reference sequence). Written as DNA, the CDR3 is TGTGCCAGCCGGGTAGCAGGCACAGATACGCAGTATTTT. This sequence encodes CASRVAGTDTQYF.

This chain joins TRBV6-5 and TRBJ1-1; D uncertain. The V and J ends lost 5 bases and 1 base respectively, with 11 bases between them. CDR1 and CDR2 from the germline V gene are MNHEY and SVGAGI. The CDR3 totals 14 residues. CDR3 region: CASSGWQKNTEAFF. The CDR3 bases are TGTGCCAGCAGTGGCTGGCAGAAGAACACTGAAGCTTTCTTT.

The chain uses TRBV7-2 and TRBJ2-1; TRBD2 matches at 13 bases. V shed 4 bases, J shed 6 bases, and the junction held 9 bases outside the gene matches. The CDR3 is made up of 17 amino acids. Germline V gene lookup returns CDR1 SGHTA and CDR2 FQGNSA. Here the CDR3 reads CASSSTPTSGRGNEQFF. The CDR3 DNA reads as TGTGCCAGCAGCTCCACTCCTACTAGCGGGAGGGGCAATGAGCAGTTCTTC.

V gene TRBV6-1 combines with J gene TRBJ1-4; D is uncertain. Trimming stripped 5 bases from V and 5 bases from J, with 12 bases between. There are 14 residues in the CDR3. Germline V gene data show CDR1 as MNHNS and CDR2 as SASEGT. The CDR3 spells CASSKNHWNEKLFF. The DNA for the CDR3 is TGTGCCAGCAGTAAGAACCACTGGAATGAAAAACTGTTTTTT.

The chain couples TRBV23-1 to TRBJ1-1, with no clear D. TRBV23-1 is assigned to the ORF class and has an uncertain function. The CDR3 length is 14 residues. Trimming pared 3 bases from V and 4 bases from J, leaving 12 bases between. CDR3 DNA sequence: TGCGCCAGCAGTCACTTTTCCCGACGCACTGAAGCTTTCTTT. The encoded protein is CASSHFSRRTEAFF.

This sequence joins TRBV19 and TRBJ1-1, with a tentative D call TRBD1 (5 bases). Deletions cut 7 bases from V and 6 bases from J, with 12 bases between. The CDR3 totals 12 residues. CDR1 and CDR2 (germline): LNHDA, SQIVND (reference sequence). The CDR3 nucleotides are TGTGCCAGTACCGGGACGGCGGCTGAAGCTTTCTTT. Translation gives CASTGTAAEAFF.

This clone was seen more than once but under ten times. V and J are TRBV18 and TRBJ1-1; no reliable D call. V dropped 2 bases and J dropped 2 bases, with 0 bases sitting between them. This CDR3 contains 11 residues. Germline V lookup: CDR1 KGHSH, CDR2 LQKENI. The CDR3 region has the DNA TGTGCCAGCTCACCAAACACTGAAGCTTTCTTT. It codes for CASSPNTEAFF.

The rearrangement uses TRBV19 and TRBJ1-5; TRBD1 agrees at 7 bases. The CDR3 consists of 16 residues. The junction had 7 bases not matched to a gene; V was cut back by 5 bases and J by 0 bases. Looked up from germline, CDR1 is LNHDA and CDR2 is SQIVND (reference sequence). Here the CDR3 reads CASSERGRNSNQPQHF. The CDR3 DNA is TGTGCCAGTAGTGAGAGGGGGCGAAATAGCAATCAGCCCCAGCATTTT.

The rearrangement uses TRBV7-9 and TRBJ1-1; D unclear. Trimming removed 5 bases at V and 1 base at J, with 8 bases between. The CDR3 has 13 residues. Germline V gene lookup returns CDR1 SEHNR and CDR2 FQNEAQ (reference sequence). CDR3 DNA: TGTGCCAGCAGCGCGAAAGAGAACACTGAAGCTTTCTTT. Amino acids: CASSAKENTEAFF.

The rearrangement joins TRBV7-6 to TRBJ2-1; D might be TRBD1 or TRBD2, each matching 5 bases. This CDR3 is built from 12 residues. CDR1 is SGHVS, CDR2 FNYEAQ, per germline. V lost 4 bases to trimming and J lost 11 bases, with 12 bases between them. The CDR3 DNA reads TGTGCCAGCAGCTCCCAGGGACCACAGCAGTTCTTC. Amino acid sequence: CASSSQGPQQFF.

The chain recombines TRBV7-6 with TRBJ2-2; 9 bases line up with TRBD1. Germline lookup yields CDR1 SGHVS and CDR2 FNYEAQ. V lost 1 base to trimming and J lost 4 bases; unmatched junction nucleotides: 1. The CDR3 is 15 amino acids. The CDR3 protein is CASSLGQGGTGELFF. The DNA of the CDR3 is TGTGCCAGCAGCTTAGGACAGGGGGGCACCGGGGAGCTGTTTTTT.